A single sample gave rise to the 5 T cell receptor beta chains below, sequenced in a study of identical twins. Using its own MiXCR run on the 5' RACE reads, TCRdb lists one record per CDR3 protein. This table has about 530,000 distinct CDR3 sequences, approximately 16% appearing once. These data also formed part of another study, on yellow fever vaccine responses in identical twins.

Sequencing was carried out using CD4+ T cells sorted from blood. The source is a woman aged 18-30 years in good health.

This clonotype came up a few times. The chain links TRBV12-3 or TRBV12-4 to TRBJ2-7, with D unclear. This CDR3 contains 11 residues. V lost 4 bases to trimming and J lost 6 bases, with 7 bases between them. CDR3 DNA sequence: TGTGCCAGCAGTTCCCTGGGCGAGCAGTACTTC. Encoded protein: CASSSLGEQYF.

This clonotype was recorded a few times. CDR3 amino acids: CASSPGHLGTEAFF. In DNA form, the CDR3 reads TGCGCCAGCAGCCCGGGACATTTGGGGACTGAAGCTTTCTTT. This chain uses TRBV5-1 with TRBJ1-1; D might be TRBD1 (6 bases). Between the trimmed V and J ends, which lost 4 bases and 5 bases, there was a span of 15 bases. The CDR3 is 14 residues long. Per germline, CDR1 SGHRS and CDR2 YFSETQ. The variable domain in full, completed from reference TRBV5-1 and TRBJ1-1, reads KAGVTQTPRYLIKTRGQQVTLSCSPISGHRSVSWYQQTPGQGLQFLFEYFSETQRNKGNFPGRFSGRQFSNSRSEMNVSTLELGDSALYLCASSPGHLGTEAFFGQGTRLTVV.

This clonotype was found many times. V and J are TRBV7-2 and TRBJ2-3; D is perhaps TRBD1 or TRBD2 (5 bases each). V was trimmed by 1 base and J by 14 bases, leaving 16 bases between them. The CDR3 covers 13 residues. CDR1 is SGHTA, CDR2 FQGNSA, per germline. The CDR3: CASSLGGTAYMYF. CDR3 in DNA: TGTGCCAGCAGCTTAGGGGGGACGGCCTATATGTATTTT.

The gene calls are TRBV2 and TRBJ2-3; D is possibly TRBD2 (6 bases). Trimming took 6 bases from V and 3 from J, leaving 13 bases between them. The CDR3 has 14 amino acids. Per the germline V gene, CDR1 is SNHLY and CDR2 is FYNNEI. CDR3: CASSRDLRTDTQYF. The CDR3 nucleotides are TGTGCCAGCAGCCGGGACTTGAGGACAGATACGCAGTATTTT.

The genes are TRBV20-1 and TRBJ2-7; weak D call: TRBD1 (6 bases). This CDR3 has 14 amino acids. V was shortened by 0 bases and J by 4 bases, with 13 bases between the two germline ends. In germline, CDR1 is DFQATT, CDR2 SNEGSKA (reference sequence). CDR3 amino acids: CSARDRDTYYEQYF. In nucleotides, the CDR3 is TGCAGTGCTAGAGATCGGGACACCTATTACGAGCAGTACTTC.